This T cell receptor beta chain originates from a study of breast tumors, draining lymph nodes, adjacent tissues. In this sample, this clonotype turned up many times. Its antigen is undetermined. Breast cancer patients provided tissue from their axillary draining lymph nodes. Germline trimming cut 6 bases from V and 0 bases from J; bases unmatched to any gene: 6. There are 16 residues in the CDR3. Per germline, CDR1 MNHEY and CDR2 SVGAGI. TCRdb reprocessed the multiplex PCR reads with MiXCR, giving one entry per CDR3 protein. The sample lists some 83,000 distinct CDR3 sequences, approximately 19% occurring once. General study points: That most tumor T cells come from lymph nodes remained unproven. Tumor TCR diversity was below lymph nodes but above nontumor tissue.

The origin of this receptor is a female donor with breast cancer. Some clones in this sample may be carry-over from other donors' samples. The sample was axillary lymph node tissue. V usage is TRBV6-5 and J usage is TRBJ2-1; TRBD1 aligns across 9 bases. The CDR3 DNA sequence: TGTGCCAGCAGATCCGGGACAGGGAGCTCCTACAATGAGCAGTTCTTC. It translates to CASRSGTGSSYNEQFF.